The rows below give T cell receptor beta chains drawn from one sample of a study of blood T cell repertoires in COVID-19. The data were produced by immunoSEQ multiplex PCR, yet TCRdb's version contains in-frame clones alone and is incomplete. This table has 62,000 or so clones, around four fifths appearing once. Sequencing input: peripheral blood. Receptor source: a man aged 60 to 75 with COVID-19, enrolled during active disease. Each CDR3 is given with its conserved first and last residue. A D gene is named only where the DNA matches it firmly. Not all rows give a size; the values are once, few, many and, for expanded clones, a class.

CDR3,DNA,V,J,D,size
CASSEIGQGNQPQHF,TGTGCCAGCAGTGAAATCGGACAGGGTAATCAGCCCCAGCATTTT,TRBV6-1,TRBJ1-5,TRBD1,NA
CASRFLGGGNTIYF,TGTGCCAGCAGATTCTTGGGGGGTGGAAACACCATATATTTT,TRBV7-9,TRBJ1-3,NA,NA
CASSLRGPGNTIYF,TGTGCCAGCAGTTTAAGGGGTCCTGGAAACACCATATATTTT,TRBV27,TRBJ1-3,NA,few
CATSRDKSQRYTGELFF,TGTGCCACCAGCAGAGATAAGTCCCAGCGGTACACCGGGGAGCTGTTTTTT,TRBV15,TRBJ2-2,NA,NA
CASIPPAGGGYTF,TGTGCCAGCATCCCGCCGGCAGGGGGAGGCTACACCTTC,TRBV28,TRBJ1-2,TRBD1,NA
CASSLGRAYGYTF,TGTGCCAGCAGCTTGGGCAGGGCCTATGGCTACACCTTC,TRBV5-4,TRBJ1-2,NA,NA
CASSVGQVIDTQYF,TGTGCCAGTAGTGTGGGACAGGTTATCGATACGCAGTATTTT,TRBV19,TRBJ2-3,TRBD1,NA
CASSPGDRGNTEAFF,TGTGCCAGTTCCCCGGGGGACAGGGGAAACACTGAAGCTTTCTTT,TRBV19,TRBJ1-1,TRBD1,NA
CASSSQGWTEAFF,TGTGCCAGCAGTTCACAGGGGTGGACTGAAGCTTTCTTT,TRBV12-3/TRBV12-4,TRBJ1-1,TRBD1,NA
CASTPSSRGGADTQYF,TGCGCCAGCACCCCATCGAGTCGGGGGGGCGCAGATACGCAGTATTTT,TRBV5-1,TRBJ2-3,TRBD2,NA
CASTVQGKSMGQYF,TGTGCCAGCACCGTCCAGGGAAAGTCGATGGGCCAGTACTTC,TRBV2,TRBJ2-7,NA,NA
CASSPGLVDHTQYF,TGTGCCAGCAGCCCAGGACTAGTAGACCATACGCAGTATTTT,TRBV7-2,TRBJ2-3,TRBD2,once
CASSIGRGDRNEQFF,TGTGCCAGTAGTATAGGACGGGGGGACCGTAATGAGCAGTTCTTC,TRBV19,TRBJ2-1,TRBD2,few
CATRGGNNEKLFF,TGTGCCACCCGAGGGGGTAATAATGAAAAACTGTTTTTT,TRBV19,TRBJ1-4,NA,NA
CASSSDGGDTQYF,TGTGCCAGCAGCTCTGACGGGGGAGATACGCAGTATTTT,TRBV5-4,TRBJ2-3,NA,NA
CASRAGQGATYTEAFF,TGTGCCAGCAGGGCGGGACAGGGGGCAACGTACACTGAAGCTTTCTTT,TRBV5-4,TRBJ1-1,TRBD1,once
CASSQVLAGQGNSPLHF,TGCGCCAGCAGCCAAGTCCTGGCGGGACAGGGGAATTCACCCCTCCACTTT,TRBV4-1,TRBJ1-6,TRBD1,NA
CASSPSGTNTGELFF,TGTGCCAGTAGTCCTAGCGGGACGAACACCGGGGAGCTGTTTTTT,TRBV19,TRBJ2-2,TRBD2,NA
CAWSVGGSGNTIYF,TGTGCCTGGAGTGTCGGGGGGTCTGGAAACACCATATATTTT,TRBV30,TRBJ1-3,NA,NA
CASSLVRGSVWTNEKLFF,TGTGCCAGCAGTTTAGTCAGGGGTTCGGTATGGACTAATGAAAAACTGTTTTTT,TRBV27,TRBJ1-4,NA,few
CASSPGQGINEQYF,TGTGCCAGCAGCCCCGGACAGGGCATTAACGAGCAGTACTTC,TRBV7-9,TRBJ2-7,TRBD1,NA
CASSPPPSSGPKAFF,TGTGCCAGCAGCCCCCCACCCTCGTCAGGCCCAAAAGCTTTCTTT,TRBV7-9,TRBJ1-1,NA,NA
CAWSVLGEVGYTF,TGTGCCTGGAGTGTACTGGGGGAGGTAGGCTACACCTTC,TRBV30,TRBJ1-2,NA,few
CASSSLQGYEQYF,TGTGCCAGCAGCTCTCTTCAGGGCTACGAGCAGTACTTC,TRBV5-6,TRBJ2-7,NA,few
CASSLNEETQYF,TGTGCCAGCAGCTTGAACGAGGAGACCCAGTACTTC,TRBV5-4,TRBJ2-5,NA,NA
CASSQGQGDNQPQHF,TGTGCCAGCAGCCAAGGACAGGGAGACAATCAGCCCCAGCATTTT,TRBV3-1/TRBV3-2,TRBJ1-5,TRBD1,NA
CASSLEQRLSEQYF,TGTGCCAGCAGCTTGGAGCAGCGTCTTTCGGAGCAGTACTTC,TRBV5-5,TRBJ2-7,NA,NA
CASSFGQGHYEQYF,TGTGCCAGCAGCTTTGGGCAGGGGCACTACGAGCAGTACTTC,TRBV7-9,TRBJ2-7,NA,NA
CASSLITDQETQYF,TGCGCCAGCAGCTTGATCACAGACCAAGAGACCCAGTACTTC,TRBV5-1,TRBJ2-5,NA,NA
CASSQDGTGGVEDTQYF,TGCGCCAGCAGCCAAGATGGGACGGGGGGGGTAGAGGATACGCAGTATTTT,TRBV4-1,TRBJ2-3,TRBD2,NA
CASGTGYEQYF,TGTGCTAGTGGAACCGGGTACGAGCAGTACTTC,TRBV12-5,TRBJ2-7,NA,few